The sequence of this T cell receptor (beta chain) was determined in a study of blood T cell repertoires in COVID-19. On the study more broadly: Material from acute and convalescent COVID-19 was sourced from the United States, Italy and Spain. T cells, B-cell-depleted T cells, or PBMCs supplied cDNA or gDNA.

Method: immunoSEQ multiplex PCR; TCRdb's copy keeps in-frame clones and lacks some. The data show 170,000 or so clones, approximately 83% seen once. Unmatched junction bases numbered 10, after V lost 7 bases and J lost 6 bases. Germline-derived CDR1 and CDR2 are MNHEY and SVGAGI. CDR3 length: 14 amino acids. Sequenced: peripheral blood. The rearrangement uses TRBV6-5 and TRBJ2-3; 7 bases are a match to TRBD1. This clonotype was sampled from a man aged 45 to 65 with active or convalescent COVID-19. The CDR3 loop is CASIERGPPDTQYF. The CDR3 DNA reads TGTGCCAGCATCGAAAGGGGGCCGCCCGATACGCAGTATTTT.